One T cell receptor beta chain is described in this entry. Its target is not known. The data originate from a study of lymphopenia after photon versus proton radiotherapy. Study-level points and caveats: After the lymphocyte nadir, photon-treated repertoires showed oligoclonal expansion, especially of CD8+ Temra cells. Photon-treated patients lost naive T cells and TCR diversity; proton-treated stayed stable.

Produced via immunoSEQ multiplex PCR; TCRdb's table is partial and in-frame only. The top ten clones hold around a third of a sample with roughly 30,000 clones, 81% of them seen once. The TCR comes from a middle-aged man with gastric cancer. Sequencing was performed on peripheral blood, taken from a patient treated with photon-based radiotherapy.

DNA of the CDR3: TGCGCCAGCAGCCTGGATACAGGGCTCGATGGCTACACCTTC. Residues: CASSLDTGLDGYTF. V usage is TRBV5-1 and J usage is TRBJ1-2; the D gene is possibly TRBD1 (6 bases). The V gene lost 4 bases and the J gene lost 6 bases, with 16 bases spanning the gap. Germline V gene sequence: CDR1 SGHRS, CDR2 YFSETQ. CDR3 length: 14 amino acids.